The clone carrying this T cell receptor beta chain was detected only a few times. This sample was included in a study of T cell repertoires in cytomegalovirus infection. TCRdb reprocessed the reads with MiXCR, giving one entry per CDR3 protein. The sample includes 310,000 or so distinct CDR3 sequences, about a sixth of them seen just once. Germline CDR1 MNHNS, CDR2 SASEGT. Trimming shortened V by 0 bases and J by 4 bases, and 12 bases separated the two germline ends. CDR3 length: 15 residues. Specimen: PBMCs. The genes are TRBV6-1 and TRBJ1-2; D is undetermined. The receptor comes from a human donor in good health (CMV status not recorded). Some clones in this sample may be carry-over from other donors' samples. In DNA, the CDR3 is TGTGCCAGCAGTGAAGCGCCGAGTGGGAGCTATGGCTACACCTTC. Its protein product is CASSEAPSGSYGYTF.